The entry below gives a single T cell receptor (beta chain) sequence along with its context. Its antigen is unknown. The source of the sample is a study of memory CD4+ T cells and cytomegalovirus serostatus. Study overall: Donors were healthy Belgian adults, some 10 CMV seropositive and around 24 seronegative. Points from the study as a whole: Suggested: most of the CMV-linked TCR signature lies in CD4+ memory cells.

Single viable CD3+CD4+CD8-CD45RO+ cells were sorted as the memory CD4+ T cells. The germline V gene has CDR1 SGHTA and CDR2 FQGNSA. CDR3 length: 16 amino acids. V was shortened by 0 bases and J by 0 bases, with 9 bases between the two germline ends. Only in-frame clones appear in the TCRdb table, and some are missing; sequencing was by immunoSEQ multiplex PCR. Among some 44,000 clones, 76% were seen once, and the ten largest hold roughly 1.9%. This TCR derives from an adult in good health and CMV-seronegative. The chain combines TRBV7-2 with TRBJ2-1, with D uncertain. Sample: memory CD4+ T cells from blood. The CDR3 DNA reads TGTGCCAGCAGCTTAGCGGCTCCGTCCTCCTACAATGAGCAGTTCTTC. Residues: CASSLAAPSSYNEQFF. The variable domain in full, completed from reference TRBV7-2 and TRBJ2-1, reads GAGVSQSPSNKVTEKGKDVELRCDPISGHTALYWYRQSLGQGLEFLIYFQGNSAPDKSGLPSDRFSAERTGGSVSTLTIQRTQQEDSAVYLCASSLAAPSSYNEQFFGPGTRLTVL.